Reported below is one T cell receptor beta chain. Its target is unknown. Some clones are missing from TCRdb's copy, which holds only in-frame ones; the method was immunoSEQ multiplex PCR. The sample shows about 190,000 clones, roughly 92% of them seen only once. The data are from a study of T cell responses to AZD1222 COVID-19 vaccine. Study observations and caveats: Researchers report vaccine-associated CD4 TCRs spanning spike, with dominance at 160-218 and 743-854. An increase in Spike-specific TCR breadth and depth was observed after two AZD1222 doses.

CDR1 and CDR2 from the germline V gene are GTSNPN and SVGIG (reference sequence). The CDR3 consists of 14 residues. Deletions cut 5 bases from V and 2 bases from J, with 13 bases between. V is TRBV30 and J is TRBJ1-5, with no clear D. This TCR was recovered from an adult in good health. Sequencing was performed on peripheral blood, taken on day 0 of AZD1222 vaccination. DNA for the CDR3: TGTGCCTGGGGTGGGGTGAGCCGCAATCAGCCCCAGCATTTT. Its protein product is CAWGGVSRNQPQHF.